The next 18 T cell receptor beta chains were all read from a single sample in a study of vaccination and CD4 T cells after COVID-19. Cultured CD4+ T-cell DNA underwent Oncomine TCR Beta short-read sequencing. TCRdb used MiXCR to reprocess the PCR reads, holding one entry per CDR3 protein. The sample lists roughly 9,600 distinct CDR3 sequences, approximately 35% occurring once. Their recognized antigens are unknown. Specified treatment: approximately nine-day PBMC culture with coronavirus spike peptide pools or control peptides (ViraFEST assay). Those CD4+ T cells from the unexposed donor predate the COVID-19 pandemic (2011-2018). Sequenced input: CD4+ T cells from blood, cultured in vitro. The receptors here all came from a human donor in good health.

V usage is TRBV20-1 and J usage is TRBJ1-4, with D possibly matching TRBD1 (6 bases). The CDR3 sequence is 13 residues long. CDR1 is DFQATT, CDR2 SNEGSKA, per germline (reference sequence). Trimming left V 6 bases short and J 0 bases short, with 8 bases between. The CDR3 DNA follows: TGCAGTGCCGGGGGGCCAACTAATGAAAAACTGTTTTTT. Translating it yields CSAGGPTNEKLFF.

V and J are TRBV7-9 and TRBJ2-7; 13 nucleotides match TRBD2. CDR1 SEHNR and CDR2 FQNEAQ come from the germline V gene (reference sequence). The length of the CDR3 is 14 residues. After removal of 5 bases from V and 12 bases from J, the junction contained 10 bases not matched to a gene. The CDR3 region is CASSPGLAGTLWYF. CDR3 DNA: TGTGCCAGCAGCCCGGGACTAGCGGGGACCTTGTGGTACTTC.

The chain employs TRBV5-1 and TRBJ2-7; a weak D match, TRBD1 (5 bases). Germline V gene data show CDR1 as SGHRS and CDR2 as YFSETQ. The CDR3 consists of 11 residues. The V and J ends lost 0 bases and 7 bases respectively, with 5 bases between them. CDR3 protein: CASSLEGEQYF. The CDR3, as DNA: TGCGCCAGCAGCTTGGAGGGGGAGCAGTACTTC. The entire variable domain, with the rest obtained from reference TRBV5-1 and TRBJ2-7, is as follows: KAGVTQTPRYLIKTRGQQVTLSCSPISGHRSVSWYQQTPGQGLQFLFEYFSETQRNKGNFPGRFSGRQFSNSRSEMNVSTLELGDSALYLCASSLEGEQYFGPGTRLTVT.

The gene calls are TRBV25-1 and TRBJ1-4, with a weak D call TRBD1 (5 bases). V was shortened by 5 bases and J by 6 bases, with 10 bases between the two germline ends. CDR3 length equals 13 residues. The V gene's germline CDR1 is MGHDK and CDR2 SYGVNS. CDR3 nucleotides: TGTGCCAGCAGTAGGGGCAGGGATGAAAAACTGTTTTTT. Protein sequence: CASSRGRDEKLFF. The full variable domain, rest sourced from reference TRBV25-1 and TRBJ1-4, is EADIYQTPRYLVIGTGKKITLECSQTMGHDKMYWYQQDPGMELHLIHYSYGVNSTEKGDLSSESTVSRIRTEHFPLTLESARPSHTSQYLCASSRGRDEKLFFGSGTQLSVL.

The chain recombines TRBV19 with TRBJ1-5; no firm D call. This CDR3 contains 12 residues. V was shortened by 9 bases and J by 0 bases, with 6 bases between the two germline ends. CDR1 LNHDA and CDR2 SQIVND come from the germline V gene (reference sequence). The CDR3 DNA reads TGTGCCAGCACAGATAGCAATCAGCCCCAGCATTTT. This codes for CASTDSNQPQHF.

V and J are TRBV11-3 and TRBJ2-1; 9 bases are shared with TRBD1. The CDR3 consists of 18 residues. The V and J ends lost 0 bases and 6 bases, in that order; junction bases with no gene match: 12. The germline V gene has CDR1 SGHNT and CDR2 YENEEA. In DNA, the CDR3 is TGTGCCAGCAGCTTAGATCCGGCGGGACAGGGCATATTCAATGAGCAGTTCTTC. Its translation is CASSLDPAGQGIFNEQFF.

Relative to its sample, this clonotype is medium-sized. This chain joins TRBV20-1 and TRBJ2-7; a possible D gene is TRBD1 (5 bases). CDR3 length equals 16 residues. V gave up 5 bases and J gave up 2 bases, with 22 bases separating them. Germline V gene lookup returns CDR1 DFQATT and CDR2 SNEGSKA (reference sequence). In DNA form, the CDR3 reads TGCAGTGCTCGGCTTTCCAGGGCAGACATCACCTACGAGCAGTACTTC. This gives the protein CSARLSRADITYEQYF.

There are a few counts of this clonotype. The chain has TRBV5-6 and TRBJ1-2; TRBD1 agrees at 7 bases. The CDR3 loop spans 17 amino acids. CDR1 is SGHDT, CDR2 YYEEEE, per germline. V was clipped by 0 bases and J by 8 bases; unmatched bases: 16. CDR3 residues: CASSLADRAQLGRGYTF. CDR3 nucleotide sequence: TGTGCCAGCAGCTTGGCCGACAGGGCCCAACTAGGGAGGGGCTACACCTTC.

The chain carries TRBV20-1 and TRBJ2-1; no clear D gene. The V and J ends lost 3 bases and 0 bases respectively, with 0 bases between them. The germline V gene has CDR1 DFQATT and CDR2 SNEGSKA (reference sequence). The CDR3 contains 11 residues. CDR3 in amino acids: CSASSYNEQFF. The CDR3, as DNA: TGCAGTGCTAGCTCCTACAATGAGCAGTTCTTC.

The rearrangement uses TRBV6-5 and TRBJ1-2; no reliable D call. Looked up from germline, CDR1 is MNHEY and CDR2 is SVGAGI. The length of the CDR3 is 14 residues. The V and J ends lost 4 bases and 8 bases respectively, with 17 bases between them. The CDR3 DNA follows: TGTGCCAGCAGTTCTGCAGAGGCCTGGAAGGGCTACACCTTC. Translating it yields CASSSAEAWKGYTF.

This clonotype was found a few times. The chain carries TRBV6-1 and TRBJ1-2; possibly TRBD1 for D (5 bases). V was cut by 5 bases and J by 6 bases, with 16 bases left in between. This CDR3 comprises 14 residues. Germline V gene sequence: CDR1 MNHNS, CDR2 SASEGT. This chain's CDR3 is CASSLSGVGDGYTF. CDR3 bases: TGTGCCAGCAGTCTCTCGGGTGTAGGGGATGGCTACACCTTC.

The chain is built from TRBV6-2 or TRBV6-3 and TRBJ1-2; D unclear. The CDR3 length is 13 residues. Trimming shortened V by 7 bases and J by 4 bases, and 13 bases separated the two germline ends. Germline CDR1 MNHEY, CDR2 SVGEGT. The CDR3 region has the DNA TGTGCCAGCAATTCCGCGTATGTCTATGGCTACACCTTC. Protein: CASNSAYVYGYTF.

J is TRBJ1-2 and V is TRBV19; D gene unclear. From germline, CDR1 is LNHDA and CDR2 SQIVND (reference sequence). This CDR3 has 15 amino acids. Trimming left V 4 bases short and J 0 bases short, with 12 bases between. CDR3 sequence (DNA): TGTGCCAGTAGTAGGTTGGCTGATACTAACTATGGCTACACCTTC. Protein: CASSRLADTNYGYTF.

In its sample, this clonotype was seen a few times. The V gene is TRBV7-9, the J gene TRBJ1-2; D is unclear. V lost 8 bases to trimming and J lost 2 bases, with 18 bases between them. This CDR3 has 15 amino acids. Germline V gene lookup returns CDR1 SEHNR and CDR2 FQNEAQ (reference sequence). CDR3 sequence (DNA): TGTGCCAGCGGACCCACCTCGGGTCCAAACTATGGCTACACCTTC. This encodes CASGPTSGPNYGYTF.

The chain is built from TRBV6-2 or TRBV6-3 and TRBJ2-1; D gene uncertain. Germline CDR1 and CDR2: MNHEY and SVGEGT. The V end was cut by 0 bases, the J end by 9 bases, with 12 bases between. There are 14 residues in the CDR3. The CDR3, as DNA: TGTGCCAGCAGTTACTCGATTACAAGTGGTGAGCAGTTCTTC. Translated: CASSYSITSGEQFF.

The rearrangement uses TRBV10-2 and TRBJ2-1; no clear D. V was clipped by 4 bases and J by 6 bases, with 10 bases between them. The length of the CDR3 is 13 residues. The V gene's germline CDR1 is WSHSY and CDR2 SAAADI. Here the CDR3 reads CASSGLRANEQFF. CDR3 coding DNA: TGCGCCAGCAGTGGCCTTCGGGCCAATGAGCAGTTCTTC.

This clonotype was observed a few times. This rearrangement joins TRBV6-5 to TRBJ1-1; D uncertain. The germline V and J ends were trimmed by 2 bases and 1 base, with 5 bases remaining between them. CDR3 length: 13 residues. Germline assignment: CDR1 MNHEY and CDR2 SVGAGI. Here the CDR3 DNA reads TGTGCCAGCAGTTACACCTGGAACACTGAAGCTTTCTTT. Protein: CASSYTWNTEAFF.

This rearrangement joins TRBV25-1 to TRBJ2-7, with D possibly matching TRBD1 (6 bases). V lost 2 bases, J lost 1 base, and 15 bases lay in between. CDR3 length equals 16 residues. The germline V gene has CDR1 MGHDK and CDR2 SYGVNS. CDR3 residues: CASSEGGRGTSYEQYF. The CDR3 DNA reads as TGTGCCAGCAGTGAAGGGGGCAGGGGAACATCCTACGAGCAGTACTTC.